This T cell receptor beta chain is drawn from a study of T-cell memory formation after mild COVID-19. Findings and limits, study-wide: Some clones that responded turned up in pre-infection memory, which suggests that cross-reactive memory joined in.

Many counts were recorded for this clonotype. Its matching antigen is unknown. TCRdb re-called the 5' RACE reads with MiXCR, one entry per CDR3 protein. The data contain 25,000 to 35,000 distinct CDR3 sequences, roughly 12% of them seen just once; the ten biggest clones take up about 15%. Trimming pared 3 bases from V and 2 bases from J, leaving 9 bases between. The length of the CDR3 is 14 residues. The chain combines TRBV12-3 or TRBV12-4 with TRBJ2-3, with no clear D. The source is an adult woman who had mild COVID-19 (a few samples of this study predate the infection). Cell type and time point are not known. Sequencing used PBMCs or a T cell subset sorted from them (not recorded which). CDR3: CASSFESPTDTQYF. The CDR3 coding sequence is TGTGCCAGCAGTTTTGAATCCCCCACAGATACGCAGTATTTT.